The 6 T cell receptor beta chains below were found in one sample sequenced in a study of Graves' ophthalmopathy and Graves' hyperthyroidism. Amplification from RNA transcripts yielded the TCR beta CDR3 regions. Second-round multiplex PCR came after first-round RT-PCR with HTBI primers. TCRdb used MiXCR to reprocess the multiplex PCR reads, holding one entry per CDR3 protein. The data show about 620,000 distinct CDR3 sequences, approximately 21% seen once. The sequenced sample was peripheral blood. The origin of the receptors is a woman younger than 30 with stable Graves' hyperthyroidism. Some clones in this sample may be carry-over from other donors' samples.

The chain uses TRBV14 and TRBJ1-1, with a tentative D call TRBD1 (6 bases). Germline assignment: CDR1 SGHDN and CDR2 FVKESK. CDR3 length equals 14 residues. V lost 2 bases to trimming and J lost 8 bases, with 15 bases between them. The CDR3: CASSQFRDTQEAFF. DNA of the CDR3: TGTGCCAGCAGCCAATTCCGGGACACTCAAGAAGCTTTCTTT.

There are a few counts of this clonotype. The chain uses TRBV12-3 or TRBV12-4 and TRBJ2-5; 10 bases are shared with TRBD1. This CDR3 is built from 15 residues. Trimming cost V 5 bases and J 5 bases; bases outside gene matches: 8. The CDR3 here is CASSTSGTGVETQYF. Here the CDR3 DNA reads TGTGCCAGCAGTACTTCCGGGACAGGGGTCGAGACCCAGTACTTC.

This clonotype was seen many times. The V and J genes are TRBV6-1 and TRBJ1-1; no firm D call. This CDR3 is 13 amino acids long. Germline V gene lookup returns CDR1 MNHNS and CDR2 SASEGT. V lost 1 base and J lost 5, with 8 bases in between. This CDR3 is CASSEERSTEAFF. The CDR3 DNA sequence: TGTGCCAGCAGTGAAGAGAGGAGTACTGAAGCTTTCTTT.

V gene TRBV7-9 combines with J gene TRBJ1-2, with a weak D call TRBD1 (5 bases). V dropped 6 bases and J dropped 8 bases, with 19 bases sitting between them. Germline CDR1 reads SEHNR; CDR2 reads FQNEAQ (reference sequence). The CDR3 consists of 14 residues. CDR3 in amino acids: CASSYSRGTGGYTF. CDR3 DNA: TGTGCCAGCAGTTACTCGAGAGGGACTGGCGGCTACACCTTC.

Of note for this clonotype: This could be a read error, since a much larger clone is one nucleotide away. This rearrangement joins TRBV10-3 to TRBJ1-1; D gene uncertain. The CDR3 consists of 14 residues. Germline lookup yields CDR1 ENHRY and CDR2 SYGVKD. The CDR3 nucleotides are TGTGCCATCAGTGAGTCGGAACGTACCACTGAAGCTTGCTTT. Its translation: CAISESERTTEACF.

Ten or more counts support this clonotype. The chain uses TRBV12-3 or TRBV12-4 and TRBJ1-5; 8 bases align to TRBD1. This CDR3 is 14 amino acids long. V was clipped by 6 bases and J by 9 bases; unmatched bases: 10. The CDR3 sequence: CASSREGQESPQHF. CDR3 in DNA: TGTGCCAGCAGCCGGGAGGGACAGGAGTCGCCCCAGCATTTT.